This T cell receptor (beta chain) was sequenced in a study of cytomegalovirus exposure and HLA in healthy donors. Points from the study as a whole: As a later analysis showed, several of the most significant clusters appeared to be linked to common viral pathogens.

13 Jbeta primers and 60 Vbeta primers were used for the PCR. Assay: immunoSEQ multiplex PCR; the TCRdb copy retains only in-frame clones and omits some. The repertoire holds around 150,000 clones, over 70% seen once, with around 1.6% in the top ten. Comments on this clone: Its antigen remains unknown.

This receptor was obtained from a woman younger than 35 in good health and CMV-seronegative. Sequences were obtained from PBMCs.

CDR3 in DNA: TGTGCCAGCAGCGTAACGGGACAGGGTTTGGACGAGCAGTACTTC. Translated: CASSVTGQGLDEQYF. The chain links TRBV9 to TRBJ2-7, with 9 bases lining up with TRBD1. Unmatched junction bases numbered 7, after V lost 1 base and J lost 5 bases. Looked up from germline, CDR1 is SGDLS and CDR2 is YYNGEE. This CDR3 comprises 15 residues. Supplemented by reference TRBV9 and TRBJ2-7, the full variable domain reads DSGVTQTPKHLITATGQRVTLRCSPRSGDLSVYWYQQSLDQGLQFLIQYYNGEERAKGNILERFSAQQFPDLHSELNLSSLELGDSALYFCASSVTGQGLDEQYFGPGTRLTVT.